The rows below give T cell receptor beta chains drawn from one sample of a study of blood T cell repertoires in COVID-19. TCRdb's copy holds only in-frame clones and misses some; the assay was immunoSEQ multiplex PCR. The data show roughly 200,000 clones, roughly 81% seen once. The sequencing input was peripheral blood. These receptor sequences come from a woman older than 75 with acute or convalescent COVID-19. Each CDR3 is given with its conserved first and last residue. A D gene is named only where the DNA matches it firmly. Clone sizes are given selectively: once, few, many, or a class where the clone is expanded.

V gene: TRBV11-1; J gene: TRBJ2-7; D gene: -; clone size: -; CDR3 length: 13; CDR3 DNA: TGTGCCAGCAGCACGGACAGTCCCTACGAGCAGTACTTC; CDR3 protein: CASSTDSPYEQYF
V gene: TRBV6-5; J gene: TRBJ1-1; D gene: -; clone size: -; CDR3 length: 15; CDR3 DNA: TGTGCCAGCAGTATGGGCAGGGTTACGAACACTGAAGCTTTCTTT; CDR3 protein: CASSMGRVTNTEAFF
V gene: TRBV6-5; J gene: TRBJ2-5; D gene: -; clone size: -; CDR3 length: 14; CDR3 DNA: TGTGCCAGCACTACCCATGGCGGGCAAGAGACCCAGTACTTC; CDR3 protein: CASTTHGGQETQYF
V gene: TRBV4-2; J gene: TRBJ2-1; D gene: -; clone size: -; CDR3 length: 15; CDR3 DNA: TGTGCCAGCAGCCAAGTTTCAGCGGAGGGCAATGAGCAGTTCTTC; CDR3 protein: CASSQVSAEGNEQFF
V gene: TRBV3-1/TRBV3-2; J gene: TRBJ2-1; D gene: TRBD2; clone size: -; CDR3 length: 18; CDR3 DNA: TGTGCCAGCAGCCCGAGACTAGCGGGAGCGCTGACACGCCATGAGCAGTTCTTC; CDR3 protein: CASSPRLAGALTRHEQFF
V gene: TRBV5-1; J gene: TRBJ2-5; D gene: -; clone size: -; CDR3 length: 13; CDR3 DNA: TGCGCCAGCAGCGTGGACCAGGCGCAGACCCAGTACTTC; CDR3 protein: CASSVDQAQTQYF
V gene: TRBV24-1; J gene: TRBJ2-5; D gene: -; clone size: -; CDR3 length: 14; CDR3 DNA: TGTGCCACCAGTGACTCTACTGCCCAAGAGACCCAGTACTTC; CDR3 protein: CATSDSTAQETQYF
V gene: TRBV7-2; J gene: TRBJ2-5; D gene: TRBD2; clone size: -; CDR3 length: 17; CDR3 DNA: TGTGCCAGCAGCTTAGGGCTTTCAGGACTAGCGGGAGAGACCCAGTACTTC; CDR3 protein: CASSLGLSGLAGETQYF
V gene: TRBV4-3; J gene: TRBJ1-1; D gene: TRBD1; clone size: -; CDR3 length: 14; CDR3 DNA: TGCGCCAGCAGCCACGACAGGGGGGCAGGACAAGCTTTCTTT; CDR3 protein: CASSHDRGAGQAFF
V gene: TRBV3-1/TRBV3-2; J gene: TRBJ2-7; D gene: TRBD1; clone size: once; CDR3 length: 13; CDR3 DNA: TGTGCCAGCAGCCAACAGGGGGCCTACGAGCAGTACTTC; CDR3 protein: CASSQQGAYEQYF
V gene: TRBV7-9; J gene: TRBJ2-2; D gene: -; clone size: -; CDR3 length: 14; CDR3 DNA: TGTGCCAGCAGCCTGGGAGGTGTGACCGGGGAGCTGTTTTTT; CDR3 protein: CASSLGGVTGELFF
V gene: TRBV18; J gene: TRBJ2-1; D gene: -; clone size: -; CDR3 length: 14; CDR3 DNA: TGTGCCAGCTCACTAGAAAATCTCTTGAATGAGCAGTTCTTC; CDR3 protein: CASSLENLLNEQFF
V gene: TRBV5-1; J gene: TRBJ1-1; D gene: -; clone size: -; CDR3 length: 14; CDR3 DNA: TGCGCCAGCAGCTTGGGGGACTCTGGAGCTGAAGCTTTCTTT; CDR3 protein: CASSLGDSGAEAFF
V gene: TRBV11-3; J gene: TRBJ2-1; D gene: TRBD2; clone size: -; CDR3 length: 15; CDR3 DNA: TGTGCCAGCAGCTTAGGCGGGAGTGTGAGGTATGAGCAGTTCTTC; CDR3 protein: CASSLGGSVRYEQFF
V gene: TRBV7-3; J gene: TRBJ2-1; D gene: TRBD2; clone size: -; CDR3 length: 15; CDR3 DNA: TGTGCCAGCAGCTTGGGACTAGCGGTTTACAATGAGCAGTTCTTC; CDR3 protein: CASSLGLAVYNEQFF
V gene: TRBV7-2; J gene: TRBJ1-2; D gene: TRBD1; clone size: -; CDR3 length: 17; CDR3 DNA: TGTGCCAGCAGCTTAGACGACAGGGCGACGGCCTACTATGGCTACACCTTC; CDR3 protein: CASSLDDRATAYYGYTF
V gene: TRBV5-4; J gene: TRBJ2-2; D gene: TRBD1; clone size: -; CDR3 length: 15; CDR3 DNA: TGTGCCAGCAGCCGCACAGGGGTGAACACCGGGGAGCTGTTTTTT; CDR3 protein: CASSRTGVNTGELFF
V gene: TRBV6-5; J gene: TRBJ1-5; D gene: -; clone size: once; CDR3 length: 15; CDR3 DNA: TGTGCCAGCAGCCAAACAGGGATTAGCAATCAGCCCCAGCATTTT; CDR3 protein: CASSQTGISNQPQHF
V gene: TRBV4-1; J gene: TRBJ1-3; D gene: TRBD1; clone size: few; CDR3 length: 16; CDR3 DNA: TGCGCCAGCAGCCAAGTAGGGGGCCGCTCTGGAAACACCATATATTTT; CDR3 protein: CASSQVGGRSGNTIYF
V gene: TRBV4-1; J gene: TRBJ2-7; D gene: TRBD2; clone size: -; CDR3 length: 14; CDR3 DNA: TGCGCCAGCAGCCGGGGACTAGCCGTCGACGAGCAGTACTTC; CDR3 protein: CASSRGLAVDEQYF
V gene: TRBV28; J gene: TRBJ2-3; D gene: TRBD1; clone size: once; CDR3 length: 15; CDR3 DNA: TGTGCCAGCAGTTTACAGGGGGCTGGAGAAGATACGCAGTATTTT; CDR3 protein: CASSLQGAGEDTQYF
V gene: TRBV30; J gene: TRBJ1-5; D gene: TRBD1; clone size: -; CDR3 length: 15; CDR3 DNA: TGTGCCTGGAGTACGGGGACAGGGGCCCATCAGCCCCAGCATTTT; CDR3 protein: CAWSTGTGAHQPQHF
V gene: TRBV7-9; J gene: TRBJ1-1; D gene: TRBD1; clone size: once; CDR3 length: 14; CDR3 DNA: TGTGCCAGCAGCCCCAAAGGGGGCGGATCTGAAGCTTTCTTT; CDR3 protein: CASSPKGGGSEAFF
V gene: TRBV12-5; J gene: TRBJ1-1; D gene: -; clone size: -; CDR3 length: 10; CDR3 DNA: TGTGCTAGTGGTTCCGTGGCAGCTTTCTTT; CDR3 protein: CASGSVAAFF
V gene: TRBV9; J gene: TRBJ2-6; D gene: TRBD1; clone size: -; CDR3 length: 17; CDR3 DNA: TGTGCCAGCAGTACCGGGACAGGGGGCTCTGGGGCCAACGTCCTGACTTTC; CDR3 protein: CASSTGTGGSGANVLTF
V gene: TRBV25-1; J gene: TRBJ2-7; D gene: -; clone size: few; CDR3 length: 13; CDR3 DNA: TGTGCCAGCAGTGAGACAGGCACCTTCGAGCAGTACTTC; CDR3 protein: CASSETGTFEQYF
V gene: TRBV5-1; J gene: TRBJ2-7; D gene: -; clone size: -; CDR3 length: 13; CDR3 DNA: TGCGCCAGCAGCCCGGAGTCTCCTCCCCAGCAGTACTTC; CDR3 protein: CASSPESPPQQYF
V gene: TRBV21-1; J gene: TRBJ2-6; D gene: -; clone size: -; CDR3 length: 18; CDR3 DNA: TGTGCCAGCAGCAACCGCCGGGACAGGGGTTCTGGGGCCAACGTCCTGACTTTC; CDR3 protein: CASSNRRDRGSGANVLTF
V gene: TRBV5-6; J gene: TRBJ1-2; D gene: -; clone size: -; CDR3 length: 15; CDR3 DNA: TGTGCCAGCAAAAAAGATCCGGTCGCCGGGTATGGCTACACCTTC; CDR3 protein: CASKKDPVAGYGYTF
V gene: TRBV9; J gene: TRBJ2-3; D gene: -; clone size: few; CDR3 length: 17; CDR3 DNA: TGTGCCAGCAGCGTCTACGAACTAGATACCGAGACAGATACGCAGTATTTT; CDR3 protein: CASSVYELDTETDTQYF